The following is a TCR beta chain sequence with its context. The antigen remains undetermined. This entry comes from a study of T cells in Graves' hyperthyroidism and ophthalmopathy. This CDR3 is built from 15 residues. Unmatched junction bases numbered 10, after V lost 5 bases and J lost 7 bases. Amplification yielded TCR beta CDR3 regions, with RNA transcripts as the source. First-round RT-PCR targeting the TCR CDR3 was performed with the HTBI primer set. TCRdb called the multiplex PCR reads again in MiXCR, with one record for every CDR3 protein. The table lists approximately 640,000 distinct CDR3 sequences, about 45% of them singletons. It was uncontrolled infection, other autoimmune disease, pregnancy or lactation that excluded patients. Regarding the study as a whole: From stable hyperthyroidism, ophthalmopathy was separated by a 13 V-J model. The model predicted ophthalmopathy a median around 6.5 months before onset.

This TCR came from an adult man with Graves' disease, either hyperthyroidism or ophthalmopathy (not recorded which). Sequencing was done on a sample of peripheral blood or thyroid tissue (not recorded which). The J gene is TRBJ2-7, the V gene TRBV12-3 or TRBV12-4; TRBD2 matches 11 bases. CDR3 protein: CASSQTGTSGLEQYF. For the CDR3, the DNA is TGTGCCAGCAGTCAGACCGGGACTAGCGGATTAGAGCAGTACTTC.